This TCR beta chain was obtained from a study of response to subunit inactivated influenza vaccine. Study-wide points: That few new T cells are recruited by each seasonal influenza vaccination was the authors' suggestion.

TCRdb analysed the RT-PCR reads with MiXCR anew, one entry per CDR3 protein. The table has around 600,000 distinct CDR3 sequences, around 11% seen once. The length of the CDR3 is 15 residues. V was trimmed by 5 bases and J by 2 bases, leaving 15 bases between them. Per germline, CDR1 SEHNR and CDR2 FQNEAQ (reference sequence). On this clonotype: Its antigen is not identified.

These data also featured in a second study, about T cells expressing NK-cell markers. That source reports: UMI-tagged 5'RACE template switching yielded the TCR beta cDNA. According to the study, TCR beta repertoires originated from sorted CD3+CD56+NKG2C+, CD3+CD56+NKG2C- and CD3+CD56-NKG2C+ T cells. For over 5 donors, the dominant NKG2C+ clonotypes made up about 1.0-8% of their CD8+ T cells. The leading position in the CD3+CD56-NKG2C+ fraction of four donors also went to these clonotypes.

The gene calls are TRBV7-9 and TRBJ1-2, with no clear D. The source is a man in his fifties who received an inactivated influenza vaccine. Sequences were derived from PBMCs from blood, sampled on the day of vaccination. In nucleotides, the CDR3 is TGTGCCAGCAGCAAAGAAGTCGGACGGAACTATGGCTACACCTTC. Translating it yields CASSKEVGRNYGYTF.